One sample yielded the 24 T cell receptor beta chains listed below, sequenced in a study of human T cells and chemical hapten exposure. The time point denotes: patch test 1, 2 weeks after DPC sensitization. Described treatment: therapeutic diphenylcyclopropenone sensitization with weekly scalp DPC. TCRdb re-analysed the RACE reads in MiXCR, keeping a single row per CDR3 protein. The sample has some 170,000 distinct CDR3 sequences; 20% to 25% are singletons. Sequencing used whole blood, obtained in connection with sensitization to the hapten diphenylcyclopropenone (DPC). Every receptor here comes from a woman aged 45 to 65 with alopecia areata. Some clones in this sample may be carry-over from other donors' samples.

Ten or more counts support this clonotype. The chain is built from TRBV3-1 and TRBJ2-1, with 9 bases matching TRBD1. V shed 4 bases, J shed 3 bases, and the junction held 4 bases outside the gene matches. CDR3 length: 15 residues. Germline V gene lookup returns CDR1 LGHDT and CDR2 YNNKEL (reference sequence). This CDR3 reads CASSPGQGVYNEQFF. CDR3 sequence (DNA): TGTGCCAGCAGCCCGGGACAGGGAGTCTACAATGAGCAGTTCTTC.

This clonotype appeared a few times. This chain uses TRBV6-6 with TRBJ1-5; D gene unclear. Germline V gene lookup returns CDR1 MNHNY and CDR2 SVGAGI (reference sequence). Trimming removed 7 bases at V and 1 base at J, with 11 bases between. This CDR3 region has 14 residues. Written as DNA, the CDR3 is TGTGCCAGCACGAGTCCCATCAGCAATCAGCCCCAGCATTTT. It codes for CASTSPISNQPQHF.

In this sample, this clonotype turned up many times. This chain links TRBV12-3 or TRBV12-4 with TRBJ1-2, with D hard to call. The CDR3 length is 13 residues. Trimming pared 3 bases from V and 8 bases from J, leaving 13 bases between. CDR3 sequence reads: CASSFGTLQGYTF. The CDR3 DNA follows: TGTGCCAGCAGTTTCGGCACCCTCCAGGGCTACACCTTC.

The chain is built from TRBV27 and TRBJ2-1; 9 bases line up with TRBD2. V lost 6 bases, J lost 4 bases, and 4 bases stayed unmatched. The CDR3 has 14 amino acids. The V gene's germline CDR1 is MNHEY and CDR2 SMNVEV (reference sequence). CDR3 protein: CASRMTSGYNEQFF. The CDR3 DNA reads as TGTGCCAGCAGAATGACTAGCGGTTACAATGAGCAGTTCTTC.

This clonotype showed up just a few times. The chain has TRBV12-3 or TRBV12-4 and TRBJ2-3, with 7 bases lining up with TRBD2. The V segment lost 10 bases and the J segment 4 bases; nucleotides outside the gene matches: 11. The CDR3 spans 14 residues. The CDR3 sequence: CATLTSRSPDTQYF. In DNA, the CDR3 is TGTGCCACCCTGACTAGCAGGAGCCCAGATACGCAGTATTTT.

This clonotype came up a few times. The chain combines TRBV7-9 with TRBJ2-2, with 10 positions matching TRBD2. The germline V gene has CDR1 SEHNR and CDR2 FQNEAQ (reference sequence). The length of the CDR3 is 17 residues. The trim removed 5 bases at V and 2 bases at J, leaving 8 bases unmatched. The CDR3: CASSPGGLALNTGELFF. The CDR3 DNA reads TGTGCCAGCAGCCCCGGGGGACTAGCGCTCAACACCGGGGAGCTGTTTTTT.

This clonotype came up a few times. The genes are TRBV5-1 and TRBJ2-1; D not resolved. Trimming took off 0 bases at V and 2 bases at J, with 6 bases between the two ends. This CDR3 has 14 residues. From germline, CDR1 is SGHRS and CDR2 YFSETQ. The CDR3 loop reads CASSLVDPYNEQFF. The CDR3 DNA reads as TGCGCCAGCAGCTTGGTAGACCCCTACAATGAGCAGTTCTTC.

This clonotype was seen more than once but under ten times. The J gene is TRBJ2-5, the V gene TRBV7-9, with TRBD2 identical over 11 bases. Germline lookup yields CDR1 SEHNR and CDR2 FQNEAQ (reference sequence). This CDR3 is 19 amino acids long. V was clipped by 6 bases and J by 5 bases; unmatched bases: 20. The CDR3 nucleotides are TGTGCCAGCAGACCTTCCGGTACTAGCGGGAGTGGAAGGAAGGAGACCCAGTACTTC. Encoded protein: CASRPSGTSGSGRKETQYF. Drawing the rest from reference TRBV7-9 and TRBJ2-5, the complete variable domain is DTGVSQNPRHKITKRGQNVTFRCDPISEHNRLYWYRQTLGQGPEFLTYFQNEAQLEKSRLLSDRFSAERPKGSFSTLEIQRTEQGDSAMYLCASRPSGTSGSGRKETQYFGPGTRLLVL.

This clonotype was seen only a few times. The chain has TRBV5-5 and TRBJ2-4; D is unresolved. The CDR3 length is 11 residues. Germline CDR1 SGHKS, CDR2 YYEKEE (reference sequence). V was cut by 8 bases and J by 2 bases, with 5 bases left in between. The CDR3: CASSPKNIQYF. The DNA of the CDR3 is TGTGCCAGTAGTCCCAAAAACATTCAGTACTTC.

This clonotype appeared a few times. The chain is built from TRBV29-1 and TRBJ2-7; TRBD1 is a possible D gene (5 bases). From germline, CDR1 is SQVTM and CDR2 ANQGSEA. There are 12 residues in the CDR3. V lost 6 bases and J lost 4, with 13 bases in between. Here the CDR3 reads CSVASGKYEQYF. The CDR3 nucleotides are TGCAGCGTGGCATCAGGGAAATACGAGCAGTACTTC.

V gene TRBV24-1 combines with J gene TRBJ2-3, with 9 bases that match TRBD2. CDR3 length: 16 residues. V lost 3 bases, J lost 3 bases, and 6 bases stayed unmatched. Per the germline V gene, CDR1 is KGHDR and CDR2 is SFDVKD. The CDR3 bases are TGTGCCACCAGTGATGGACCGGGACTAGCAACAGATACGCAGTATTTT. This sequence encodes CATSDGPGLATDTQYF.

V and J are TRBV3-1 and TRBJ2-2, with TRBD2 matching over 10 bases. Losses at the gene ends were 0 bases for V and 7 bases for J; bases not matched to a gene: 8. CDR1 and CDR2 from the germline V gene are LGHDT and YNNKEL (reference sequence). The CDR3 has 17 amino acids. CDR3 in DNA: TGTGCCAGCAGCCAAGAGTTGGGACTAGCGATTGGCGGGGAGCTGTTTTTT. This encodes CASSQELGLAIGGELFF.

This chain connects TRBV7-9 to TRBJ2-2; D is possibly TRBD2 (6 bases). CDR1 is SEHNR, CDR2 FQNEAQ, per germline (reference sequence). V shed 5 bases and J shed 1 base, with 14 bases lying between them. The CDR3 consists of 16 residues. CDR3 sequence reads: CASSPTPAGNTGELFF. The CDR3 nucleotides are TGTGCCAGCAGCCCTACCCCAGCGGGGAACACCGGGGAGCTGTTTTTT.

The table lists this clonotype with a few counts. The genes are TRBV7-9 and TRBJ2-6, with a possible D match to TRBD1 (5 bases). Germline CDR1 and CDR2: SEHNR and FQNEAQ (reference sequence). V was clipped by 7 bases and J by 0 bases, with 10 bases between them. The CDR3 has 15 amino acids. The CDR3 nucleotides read TGTGCCAGCACTCGACAGTCCTCTGGGGCCAACGTCCTGACTTTC. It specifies CASTRQSSGANVLTF. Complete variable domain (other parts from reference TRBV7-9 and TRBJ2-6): DTGVSQNPRHKITKRGQNVTFRCDPISEHNRLYWYRQTLGQGPEFLTYFQNEAQLEKSRLLSDRFSAERPKGSFSTLEIQRTEQGDSAMYLCASTRQSSGANVLTFGAGSRLTVL.

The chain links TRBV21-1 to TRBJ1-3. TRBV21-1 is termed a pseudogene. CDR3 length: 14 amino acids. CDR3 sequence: CASSQRPSGNTIYF. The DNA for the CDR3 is TGTGCCAGCAGCCAACGGCCCTCTGGAAACACCATATATTTT.

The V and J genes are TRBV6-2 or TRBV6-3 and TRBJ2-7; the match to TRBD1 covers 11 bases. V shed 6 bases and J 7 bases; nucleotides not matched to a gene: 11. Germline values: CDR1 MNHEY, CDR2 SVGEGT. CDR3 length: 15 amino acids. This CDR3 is CASRRPGQGVREQYF. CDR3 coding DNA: TGTGCCAGCAGACGGCCGGGACAGGGGGTGAGGGAGCAGTACTTC.

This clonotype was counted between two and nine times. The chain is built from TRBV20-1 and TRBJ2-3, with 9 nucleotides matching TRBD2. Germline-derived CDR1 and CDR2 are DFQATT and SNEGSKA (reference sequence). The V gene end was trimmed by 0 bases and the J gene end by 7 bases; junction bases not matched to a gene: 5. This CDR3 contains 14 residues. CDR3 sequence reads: CSARDYSGRYTQYF. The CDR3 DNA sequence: TGCAGTGCTAGAGATTACAGCGGGAGGTATACGCAGTATTTT.

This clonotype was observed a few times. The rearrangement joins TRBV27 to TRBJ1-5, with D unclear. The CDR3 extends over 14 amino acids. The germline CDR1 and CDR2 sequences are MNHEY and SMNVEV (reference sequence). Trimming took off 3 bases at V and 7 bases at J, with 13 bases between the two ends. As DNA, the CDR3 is TGTGCCAGCAGTTTTGGGCAGTTTGGGCAGCCCCAGCATTTT. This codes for CASSFGQFGQPQHF.

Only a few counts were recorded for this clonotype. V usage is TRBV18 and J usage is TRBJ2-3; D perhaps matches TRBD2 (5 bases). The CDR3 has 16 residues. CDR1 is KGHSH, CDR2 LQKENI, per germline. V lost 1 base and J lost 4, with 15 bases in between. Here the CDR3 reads CASSPRSNSAADTQYF. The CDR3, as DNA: TGTGCCAGCTCACCACGATCTAATAGCGCAGCAGATACGCAGTATTTT. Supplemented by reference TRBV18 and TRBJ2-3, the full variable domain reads NAGVMQNPRHLVRRRGQEARLRCSPMKGHSHVYWYRQLPEEGLKFMVYLQKENIIDESGMPKERFSAEFPKEGPSILRIQQVVRGDSAAYFCASSPRSNSAADTQYFGPGTRLTVL.

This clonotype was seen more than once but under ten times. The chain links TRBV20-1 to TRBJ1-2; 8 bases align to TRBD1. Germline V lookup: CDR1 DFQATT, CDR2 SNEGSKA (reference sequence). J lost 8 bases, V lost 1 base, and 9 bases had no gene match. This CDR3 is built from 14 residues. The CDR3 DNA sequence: TGCAGTGCTAGAGTACAGGGGGAAAGCAGCGGCTACACCTTC. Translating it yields CSARVQGESSGYTF.

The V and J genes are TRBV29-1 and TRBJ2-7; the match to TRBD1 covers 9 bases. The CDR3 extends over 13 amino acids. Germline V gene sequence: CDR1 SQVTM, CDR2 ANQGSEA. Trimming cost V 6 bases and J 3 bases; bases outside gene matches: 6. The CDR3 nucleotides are TGCAGCGTAATAGTGACAGGGGGCTACGAGCAGTACTTC. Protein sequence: CSVIVTGGYEQYF.

CDR3 in DNA: TGTGCCAGCAGTGAACTGGAGACCCAGTACTTC. Amino acid sequence: CASSELETQYF. The genes are TRBV2 and TRBJ2-5; D call uncertain. CDR3 length equals 11 residues. The germline V and J ends were trimmed by 2 bases and 5 bases, with 3 bases remaining between them. Germline V CDR1 and CDR2: SNHLY, FYNNEI.

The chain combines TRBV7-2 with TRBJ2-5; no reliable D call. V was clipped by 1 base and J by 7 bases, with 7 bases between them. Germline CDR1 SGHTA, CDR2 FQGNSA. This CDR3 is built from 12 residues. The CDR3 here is CASSLGQTTQYF. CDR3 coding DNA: TGTGCCAGCAGCTTAGGGCAGACGACCCAGTACTTC.

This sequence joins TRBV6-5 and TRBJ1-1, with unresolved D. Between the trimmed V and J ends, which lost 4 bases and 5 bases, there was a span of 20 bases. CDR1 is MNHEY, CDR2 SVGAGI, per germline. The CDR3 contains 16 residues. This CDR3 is CASSSLIRIRVTEAFF. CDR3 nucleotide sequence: TGTGCCAGCAGTTCACTCATACGGATACGGGTAACTGAAGCTTTCTTT.